The T cell receptor (beta chain) under discussion was sequenced for a study of identifying expanded T cells in peripheral blood. V was pared by 5 bases and J by 5 bases, with 27 bases between. The germline V gene encodes CDR1 LNHDA and CDR2 SQIVND (reference sequence). The CDR3 sequence is 18 residues long. Here immunoSEQ multiplex PCR was the method, and the copy in TCRdb shows in-frame clones only, minus some. The sample holds about 100,000 clones, approximately 88% seen once. Sequencing used blood. This chain uses TRBV19 with TRBJ1-2; tentative D call: TRBD1 (6 bases). The origin of this receptor is a person aged 18 to 70 in good health. The CDR3 nucleotides read TGTGCCAGTAGTCTACCTCAGACAGGCCCACACCTTGGTTATGGCTACACCTTC. Its protein product is CASSLPQTGPHLGYGYTF.